Below are 4 T cell receptor beta chains sequenced from a single sample in a study of early T cells in non-severe SARS-CoV-2 infection. MiXCR, applied by TCRdb to the 5' RACE reads, yields one record per CDR3 protein. The table shows roughly 30,000 distinct CDR3 sequences, with around 4.4% occurring only once. Sequencing was done on a sample of whole blood. Receptor source: an adult who was a healthcare worker with PCR-confirmed SARS-CoV-2 infection or an uninfected control (not recorded which).

This clonotype was recorded many times. The chain carries TRBV28 and TRBJ2-6; TRBD1 is a possible D gene (6 bases). The CDR3 contains 15 residues. CDR1 is MDHEN, CDR2 SYDVKM, per germline. V lost 10 bases, J lost 4 bases, and 17 bases lay in between. The CDR3 spells CATNRALPGANVLTF. In DNA form, the CDR3 reads TGTGCCACCAACAGGGCTCTCCCGGGGGCCAACGTCCTGACTTTC.

This clonotype was seen only a few times. The rearrangement links TRBV6-2 or TRBV6-3 to TRBJ2-1; D is possibly TRBD1 or TRBD2 (5 bases each). The germline CDR1 and CDR2 sequences are MNHEY and SVGEGT. The germline V and J ends were trimmed by 5 bases and 6 bases, with 14 bases remaining between them. The CDR3 has 14 amino acids. CDR3: CASSLGTRGNEQFF. The CDR3, as DNA: TGTGCCAGCAGTCTGGGGACCCGGGGCAATGAGCAGTTCTTC.

At least ten counts were recorded for this clonotype. In nucleotides, the CDR3 is TGTGCCAGCAGCCAAGCGGGGCAGTATAATTCACCCCTCCACTTT. Protein sequence: CASSQAGQYNSPLHF. The rearrangement joins TRBV3-1 to TRBJ1-6, with D possibly TRBD1 on 5 matching bases. V was cut by 1 base and J by 4 bases, with 8 bases left in between. CDR1 LGHDT and CDR2 YNNKEL come from the germline V gene (reference sequence). This CDR3 is 15 amino acids long.

Many counts were recorded for this clonotype. The V call is TRBV10-3, the J call TRBJ2-7; D is possibly TRBD1 (5 bases). CDR1 and CDR2 (germline): ENHRY, SYGVKD. This CDR3 spans 17 amino acids. V lost 3 bases, J lost 1 base, and 19 bases lay in between. The CDR3 DNA is TGTGCCATCAGTGATGGGGAAACAGGTTATTATTCCTACGAGCAGTACTTC. Translating it yields CAISDGETGYYSYEQYF.